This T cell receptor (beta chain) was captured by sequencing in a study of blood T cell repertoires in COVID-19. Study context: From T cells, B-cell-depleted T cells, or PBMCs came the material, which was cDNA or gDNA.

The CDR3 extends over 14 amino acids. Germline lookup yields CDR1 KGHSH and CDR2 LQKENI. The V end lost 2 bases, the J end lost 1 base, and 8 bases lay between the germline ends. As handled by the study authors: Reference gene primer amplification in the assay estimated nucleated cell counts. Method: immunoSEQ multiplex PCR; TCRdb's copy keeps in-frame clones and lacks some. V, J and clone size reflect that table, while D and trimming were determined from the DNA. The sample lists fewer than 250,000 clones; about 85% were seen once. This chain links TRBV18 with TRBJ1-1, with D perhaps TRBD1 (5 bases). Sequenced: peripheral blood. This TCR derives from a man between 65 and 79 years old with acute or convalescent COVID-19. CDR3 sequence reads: CASSPLGPNTEAFF. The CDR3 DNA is TGTGCCAGCTCACCATTGGGGCCGAACACTGAAGCTTTCTTT.